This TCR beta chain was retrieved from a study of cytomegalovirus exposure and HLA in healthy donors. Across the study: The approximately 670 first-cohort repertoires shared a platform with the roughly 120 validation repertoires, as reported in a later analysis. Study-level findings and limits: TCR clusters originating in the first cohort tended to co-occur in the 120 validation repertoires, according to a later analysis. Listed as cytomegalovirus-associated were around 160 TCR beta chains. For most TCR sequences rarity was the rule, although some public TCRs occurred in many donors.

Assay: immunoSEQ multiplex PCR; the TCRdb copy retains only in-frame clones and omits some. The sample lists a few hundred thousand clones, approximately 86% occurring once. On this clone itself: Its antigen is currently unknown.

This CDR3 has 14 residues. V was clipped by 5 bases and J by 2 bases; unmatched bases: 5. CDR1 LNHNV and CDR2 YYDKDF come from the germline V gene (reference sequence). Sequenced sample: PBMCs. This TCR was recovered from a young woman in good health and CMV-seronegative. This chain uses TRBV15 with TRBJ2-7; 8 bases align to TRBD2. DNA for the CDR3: TGTGCCACCAGCCCCGGGGGGGTTACCTACGAGCAGTACTTC. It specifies CATSPGGVTYEQYF.